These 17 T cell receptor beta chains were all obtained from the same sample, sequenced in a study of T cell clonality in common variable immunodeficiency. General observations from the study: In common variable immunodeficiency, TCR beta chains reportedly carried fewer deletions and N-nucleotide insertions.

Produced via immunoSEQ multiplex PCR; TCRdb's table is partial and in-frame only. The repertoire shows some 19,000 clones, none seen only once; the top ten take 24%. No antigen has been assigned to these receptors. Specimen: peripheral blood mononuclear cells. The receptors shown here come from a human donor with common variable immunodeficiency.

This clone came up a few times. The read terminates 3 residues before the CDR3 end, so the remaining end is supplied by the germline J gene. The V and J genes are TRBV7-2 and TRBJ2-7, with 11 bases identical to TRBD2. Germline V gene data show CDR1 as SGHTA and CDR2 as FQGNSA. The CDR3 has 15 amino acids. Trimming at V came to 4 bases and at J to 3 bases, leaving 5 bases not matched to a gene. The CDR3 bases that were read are TGTGCCAGCAGCTCCACCGGGACTAGCGGCTACGAG. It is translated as CASSSTGTSGYE. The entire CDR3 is CASSSTGTSGYEQYF.

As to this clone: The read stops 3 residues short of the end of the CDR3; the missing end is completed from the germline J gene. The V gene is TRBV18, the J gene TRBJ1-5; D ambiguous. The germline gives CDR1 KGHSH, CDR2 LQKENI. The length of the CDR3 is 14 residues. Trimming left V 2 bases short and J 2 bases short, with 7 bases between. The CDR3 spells CASSPMGGNQPQHF. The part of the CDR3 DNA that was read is TGTGCCAGCTCACCAATGGGCGGCAATCAGCCC.

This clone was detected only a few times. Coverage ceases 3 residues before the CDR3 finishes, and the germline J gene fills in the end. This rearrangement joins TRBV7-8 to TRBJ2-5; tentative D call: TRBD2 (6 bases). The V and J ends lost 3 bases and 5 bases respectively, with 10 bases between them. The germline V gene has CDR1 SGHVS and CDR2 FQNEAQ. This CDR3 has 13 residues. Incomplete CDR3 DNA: TGTGCCAGCAGCTTGGAGGGTTGGGAGACC. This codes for CASSLEGWET. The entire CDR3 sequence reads CASSLEGWETQYF.

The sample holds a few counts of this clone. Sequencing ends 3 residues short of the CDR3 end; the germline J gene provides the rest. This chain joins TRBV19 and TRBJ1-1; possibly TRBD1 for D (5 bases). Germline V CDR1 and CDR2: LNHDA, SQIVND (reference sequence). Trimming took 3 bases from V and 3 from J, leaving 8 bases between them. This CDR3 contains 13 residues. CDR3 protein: CASSIGGYTEAFF. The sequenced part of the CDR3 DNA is TGTGCCAGTAGTATTGGGGGGTACACTGAA.

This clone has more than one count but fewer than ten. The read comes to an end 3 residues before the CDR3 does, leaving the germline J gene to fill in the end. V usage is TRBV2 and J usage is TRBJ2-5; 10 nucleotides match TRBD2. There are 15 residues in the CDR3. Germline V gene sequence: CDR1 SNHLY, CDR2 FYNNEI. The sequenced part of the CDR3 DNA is TGTGCCAGCAGTGAAAATCTAGCGGGAGACCCCACC. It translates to CASSENLAGDPT. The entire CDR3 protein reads CASSENLAGDPTQYF.

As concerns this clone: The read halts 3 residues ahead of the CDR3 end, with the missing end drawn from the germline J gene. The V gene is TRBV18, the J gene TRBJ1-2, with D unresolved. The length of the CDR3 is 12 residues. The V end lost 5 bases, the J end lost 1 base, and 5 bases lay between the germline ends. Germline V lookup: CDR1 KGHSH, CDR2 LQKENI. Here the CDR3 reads CASSTYNYGYTF. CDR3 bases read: TGTGCCAGCTCAACCTATAACTATGGC.

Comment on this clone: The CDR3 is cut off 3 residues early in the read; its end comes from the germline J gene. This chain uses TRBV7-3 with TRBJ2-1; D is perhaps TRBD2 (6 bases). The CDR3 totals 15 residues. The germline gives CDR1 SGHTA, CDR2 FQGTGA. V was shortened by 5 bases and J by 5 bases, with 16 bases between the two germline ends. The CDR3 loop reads CASSPDFGTHNEQFF. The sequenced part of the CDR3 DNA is TGTGCCAGCAGCCCGGATTTCGGGACTCACAATGAG.

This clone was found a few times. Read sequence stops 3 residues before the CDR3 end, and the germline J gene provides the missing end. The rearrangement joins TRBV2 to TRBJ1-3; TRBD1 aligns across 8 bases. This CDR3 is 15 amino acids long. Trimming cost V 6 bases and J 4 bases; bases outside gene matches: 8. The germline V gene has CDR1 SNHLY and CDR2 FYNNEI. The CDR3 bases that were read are TGTGCCAGCAGAGTCCAGGGGGCAACGGGAAACACC. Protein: CASRVQGATGNT. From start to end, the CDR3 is CASRVQGATGNTIYF.

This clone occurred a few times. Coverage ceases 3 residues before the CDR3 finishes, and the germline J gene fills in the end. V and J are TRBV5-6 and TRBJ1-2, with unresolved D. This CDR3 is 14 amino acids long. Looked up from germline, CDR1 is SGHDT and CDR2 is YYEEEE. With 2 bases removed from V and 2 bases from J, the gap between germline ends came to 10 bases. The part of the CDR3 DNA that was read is TGTGCCAGCAGCTTTGACAAAAAAAACTATGGC. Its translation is CASSFDKKNYG. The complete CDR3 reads CASSFDKKNYGYTF.

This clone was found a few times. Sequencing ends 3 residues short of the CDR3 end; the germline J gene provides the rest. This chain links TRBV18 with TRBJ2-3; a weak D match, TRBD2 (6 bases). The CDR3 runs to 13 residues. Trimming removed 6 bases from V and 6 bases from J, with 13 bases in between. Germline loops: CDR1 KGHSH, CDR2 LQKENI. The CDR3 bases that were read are TGTGCCAGCTCCCCGGGGGTGGCGGATACG. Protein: CASSPGVADT. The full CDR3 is CASSPGVADTQYF.

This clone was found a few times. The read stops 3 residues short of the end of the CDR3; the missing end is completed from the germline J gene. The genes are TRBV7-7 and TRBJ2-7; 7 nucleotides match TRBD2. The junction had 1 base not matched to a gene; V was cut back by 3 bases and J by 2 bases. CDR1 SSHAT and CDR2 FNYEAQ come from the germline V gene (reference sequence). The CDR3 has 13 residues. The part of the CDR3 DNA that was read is TGTGCCAGCAGCTTGGGGGGGACCTACGAG. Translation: CASSLGGTYE. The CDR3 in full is CASSLGGTYEQYF.

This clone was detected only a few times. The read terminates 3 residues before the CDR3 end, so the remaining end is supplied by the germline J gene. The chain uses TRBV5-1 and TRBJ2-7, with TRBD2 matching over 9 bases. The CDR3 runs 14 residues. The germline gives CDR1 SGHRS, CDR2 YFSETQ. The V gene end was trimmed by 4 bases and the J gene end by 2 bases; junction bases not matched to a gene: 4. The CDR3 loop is CASSQTSGPYEQYF. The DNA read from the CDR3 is TGCGCCAGCAGCCAGACTAGCGGTCCCTACGAG.

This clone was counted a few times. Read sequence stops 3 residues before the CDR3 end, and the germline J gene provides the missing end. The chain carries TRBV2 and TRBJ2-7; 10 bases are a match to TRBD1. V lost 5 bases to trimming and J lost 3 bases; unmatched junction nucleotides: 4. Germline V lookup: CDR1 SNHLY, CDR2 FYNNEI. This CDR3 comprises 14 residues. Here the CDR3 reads CASSQGQGNYEQYF. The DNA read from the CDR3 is TGTGCCAGCAGTCAGGGACAGGGGAACTACGAG.

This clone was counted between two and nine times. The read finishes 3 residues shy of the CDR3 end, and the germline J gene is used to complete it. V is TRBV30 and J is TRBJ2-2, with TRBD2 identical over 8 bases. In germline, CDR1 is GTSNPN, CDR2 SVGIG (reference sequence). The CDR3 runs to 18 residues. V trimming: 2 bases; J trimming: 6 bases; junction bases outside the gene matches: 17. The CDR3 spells CAWSKGLVDWVGSGELFF. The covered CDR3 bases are TGTGCCTGGAGTAAGGGACTAGTTGATTGGGTGGGGTCCGGGGAG.

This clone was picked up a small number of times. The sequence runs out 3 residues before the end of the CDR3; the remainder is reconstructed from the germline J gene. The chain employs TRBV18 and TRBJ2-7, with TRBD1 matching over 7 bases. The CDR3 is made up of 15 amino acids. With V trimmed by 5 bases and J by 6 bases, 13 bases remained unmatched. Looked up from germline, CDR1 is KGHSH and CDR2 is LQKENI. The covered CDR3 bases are TGTGCCAGCTCAAATGGACAGGTCGGTTCTTCCGAG. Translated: CASSNGQVGSSE. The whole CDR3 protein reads CASSNGQVGSSEQYF.

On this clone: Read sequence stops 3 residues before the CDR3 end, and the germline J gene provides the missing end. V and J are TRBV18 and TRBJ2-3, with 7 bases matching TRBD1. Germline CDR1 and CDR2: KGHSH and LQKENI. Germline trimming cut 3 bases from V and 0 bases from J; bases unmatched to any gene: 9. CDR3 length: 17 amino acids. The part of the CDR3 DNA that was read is TGTGCCAGCTCACCCACGATGACAGGGATCAGCACAGATACG. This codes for CASSPTMTGISTDT. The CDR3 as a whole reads CASSPTMTGISTDTQYF.

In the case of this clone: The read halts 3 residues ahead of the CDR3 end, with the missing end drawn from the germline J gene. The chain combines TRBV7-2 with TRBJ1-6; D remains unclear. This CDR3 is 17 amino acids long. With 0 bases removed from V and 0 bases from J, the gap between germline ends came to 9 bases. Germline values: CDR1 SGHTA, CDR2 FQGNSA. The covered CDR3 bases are TGTGCCAGCAGCTTAGCGACACTAGGCTCCTATAATTCACCC. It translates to CASSLATLGSYNSP. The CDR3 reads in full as CASSLATLGSYNSPLHF.